These 20 T cell receptor beta chains were sequenced from one sample in a study of T cell responses to AZD1222 COVID-19 vaccine. Generated by immunoSEQ multiplex PCR, the TCRdb table keeps only in-frame clones and is missing some. Here the sample spans 160,000 or so clones, around 90% being singletons. Material: peripheral blood, obtained on day 0 of AZD1222 vaccination. The receptor source for this set is an adult in good health.

The chain links TRBV30 to TRBJ1-1, with D maybe TRBD1 (5 bases). The CDR3 contains 13 residues. The V gene lost 5 bases and the J gene lost 1 base, with 11 bases spanning the gap. The germline V gene encodes CDR1 GTSNPN and CDR2 SVGIG (reference sequence). This chain's CDR3 is CAWRGGRNTEAFF. CDR3 bases: TGTGCCTGGCGCGGGGGTAGGAACACTGAAGCTTTCTTT.

The rearrangement uses TRBV7-9 and TRBJ1-6; the D gene is possibly TRBD1 (5 bases). This CDR3 is built from 15 residues. In germline, CDR1 is SEHNR, CDR2 FQNEAQ (reference sequence). Between the trimmed V and J ends, which lost 5 bases and 6 bases, there was a span of 14 bases. The CDR3 loop is CASSQDGRGNSPLHF. CDR3 nucleotide sequence: TGTGCCAGCAGCCAAGACGGGAGGGGTAATTCACCCCTCCACTTT.

This chain connects TRBV5-1 to TRBJ1-1; 11 bases align to TRBD1. Germline loops: CDR1 SGHRS, CDR2 YFSETQ. The CDR3 contains 16 residues. V lost 4 bases to trimming and J lost 9 bases; unmatched junction nucleotides: 14. The DNA of the CDR3 is TGCGCCAGCAGCATAATATCTCCGGGACAGGGGGGCAAAGCTTTCTTT. Its translation: CASSIISPGQGGKAFF.

This clone was seen once. CDR3 sequence reads: CASSEHTGGVSTGELFF. The CDR3 DNA reads as TGTGCCAGCAGCGAACATACGGGGGGCGTTAGTACCGGGGAGCTGTTTTTT. The J gene is TRBJ2-2, the V gene TRBV7-2, with D possibly matching TRBD2 (7 bases). V was clipped by 5 bases and J by 5 bases, with 21 bases between them. Germline values: CDR1 SGHTA, CDR2 FQGNSA. This CDR3 is built from 17 residues.

The V and J genes are TRBV19 and TRBJ1-5; 8 bases are a match to TRBD1. CDR3 size: 15 residues. V was clipped by 4 bases and J by 6 bases; unmatched bases: 8. CDR1 and CDR2 (germline): LNHDA, SQIVND (reference sequence). The CDR3 sequence is CASSRDRGQSQPQHF. The CDR3 region has the DNA TGTGCCAGTAGTAGAGACAGGGGACAGAGTCAGCCCCAGCATTTT.

The rearrangement uses TRBV9 and TRBJ1-1; 9 bases line up with TRBD1. The ends lost 3 bases at V and 1 base at J; junction bases unmatched: 7. Germline V gives CDR1 SGDLS, CDR2 YYNGEE. This CDR3 region has 16 residues. CDR3 amino acids: CASSATRTGANTEAFF. The CDR3 coding sequence is TGTGCCAGCAGCGCCACGCGGACAGGGGCGAACACTGAAGCTTTCTTT. Complete variable domain (other parts from reference TRBV9 and TRBJ1-1): DSGVTQTPKHLITATGQRVTLRCSPRSGDLSVYWYQQSLDQGLQFLIQYYNGEERAKGNILERFSAQQFPDLHSELNLSSLELGDSALYFCASSATRTGANTEAFFGQGTRLTVV.

The rearrangement links TRBV6-1 to TRBJ2-3, with 13 positions matching TRBD2. Germline V gene lookup returns CDR1 MNHNS and CDR2 SASEGT. The CDR3 covers 19 residues. V lost 3 bases to trimming and J lost 9 bases; unmatched junction nucleotides: 18. CDR3 sequence: CASSDRDRWTSGGPGTQYF. The DNA of the CDR3 is TGTGCCAGCAGTGACCGGGACCGATGGACTAGCGGGGGACCGGGGACGCAGTATTTT.

This clone showed up just a few times. The CDR3 nucleotides are TGTGCCAGCAGCCAAGGGGGCAGGACTGAAGCTTTCTTT. Amino acids: CASSQGGRTEAFF. This chain links TRBV3-1 (or the pseudogene TRBV3-2) with TRBJ1-1; a weak D match, TRBD1 (5 bases). Deletions cut 1 base from V and 5 bases from J, with 8 bases between. Germline V gives CDR1 LGHDT, CDR2 YNNKEL (reference sequence). There are 13 residues in the CDR3.

This clone was counted once. V usage is TRBV28 and J usage is TRBJ1-5, with D tentatively TRBD1 (6 bases). The germline V and J ends were trimmed by 5 bases and 3 bases, with 14 bases remaining between them. The V gene's germline CDR1 is MDHEN and CDR2 SYDVKM. The CDR3 length is 15 residues. CDR3 coding DNA: TGTGCCAGCAGTCATCCGACAGGATTCAATCAGCCCCAGCATTTT. Translated, it gives CASSHPTGFNQPQHF.

This clone turned up a few times. The gene calls are TRBV19 and TRBJ1-6; 8 positions agree with TRBD1. Germline assignment: CDR1 LNHDA and CDR2 SQIVND (reference sequence). There are 14 residues in the CDR3. Trimming at V came to 3 bases and at J to 7 bases, leaving 2 bases not matched to a gene. The CDR3, as DNA: TGTGCCAGTAGTATGACAGGGGTCAATTCACCCCTCCACTTT. Protein: CASSMTGVNSPLHF.

CDR3 sequence (DNA): TGTGCCAGTACCCCCAATATAAGACTTGGAGAGCAGTTCTTC. Amino acids: CASTPNIRLGEQFF. The V and J genes are TRBV19 and TRBJ2-1; D gene uncertain. The V gene's germline CDR1 is LNHDA and CDR2 SQIVND (reference sequence). V was trimmed by 7 bases and J by 10 bases, leaving 20 bases between them. This CDR3 is 14 amino acids long.

In its sample, this clone was seen once. The chain uses TRBV9 and TRBJ1-2, with D unclear. Germline assignment: CDR1 SGDLS and CDR2 YYNGEE. CDR3 length equals 15 residues. V lost 0 bases and J 1 base, leaving 10 bases between the germline ends. Here the CDR3 DNA reads TGTGCCAGCAGCGTAGATGGCCTCCTTAACTATGGCTACACCTTC. Encoded protein: CASSVDGLLNYGYTF. Full variable domain (remainder filled in from reference TRBV9 and TRBJ1-2): DSGVTQTPKHLITATGQRVTLRCSPRSGDLSVYWYQQSLDQGLQFLIQYYNGEERAKGNILERFSAQQFPDLHSELNLSSLELGDSALYFCASSVDGLLNYGYTFGSGTRLTVV.

The chain combines TRBV7-2 with TRBJ2-7; TRBD2 agrees at 12 bases. Trimming cost V 6 bases and J 9 bases; bases outside gene matches: 15. The CDR3 runs to 16 residues. Germline V CDR1 and CDR2: SGHTA, FQGNSA. CDR3 in DNA: TGTGCCAGCAGTCTACTAGCGGGAGGCGCCACAAGCGTGCAGTACTTC. Translated, it gives CASSLLAGGATSVQYF.

The J gene is TRBJ1-1, the V gene TRBV3-1 (or the pseudogene TRBV3-2); the D gene is possibly TRBD1 (5 bases). Germline-derived CDR1 and CDR2 are LGHDT and YNNKEL (reference sequence). V lost 1 base to trimming and J lost 4 bases, with 13 bases between them. The CDR3 extends over 15 amino acids. The chain's CDR3 is CASSQVLPGSTEAFF. The CDR3 DNA reads TGTGCCAGCAGCCAAGTACTCCCAGGGTCCACTGAAGCTTTCTTT.

The V call is TRBV9, the J call TRBJ1-3; D possibly corresponds to TRBD1 (6 bases). The CDR3 covers 15 residues. V lost 3 bases to trimming and J lost 2 bases, with 12 bases between them. CDR1 SGDLS and CDR2 YYNGEE come from the germline V gene. CDR3 protein: CASSGGQTAGNTIYF. The CDR3 DNA reads as TGTGCCAGCAGCGGCGGACAGACCGCTGGAAACACCATATATTTT. The whole variable domain, remainder taken from reference TRBV9 and TRBJ1-3, is DSGVTQTPKHLITATGQRVTLRCSPRSGDLSVYWYQQSLDQGLQFLIQYYNGEERAKGNILERFSAQQFPDLHSELNLSSLELGDSALYFCASSGGQTAGNTIYFGEGSWLTVV.

V gene TRBV10-3 combines with J gene TRBJ1-5, with TRBD1 as a possible D gene (6 bases). The V and J ends lost 4 bases and 0 bases respectively, with 10 bases between them. There are 15 residues in the CDR3. Germline CDR1 ENHRY, CDR2 SYGVKD. For the CDR3, the DNA is TGTGCCATCAGTGGGGGGGCATATAGCAATCAGCCCCAGCATTTT. This translates into CAISGGAYSNQPQHF.

V usage is TRBV12-3 or TRBV12-4 and J usage is TRBJ1-3, with D perhaps TRBD1 (5 bases). The CDR3 is made up of 12 amino acids. Trimming removed 3 bases at V and 9 bases at J, with 9 bases between. In DNA form, the CDR3 reads TGTGCCAGCAGTTTGGGGCTTAGCACCATATATTTT. It codes for CASSLGLSTIYF.

The chain employs TRBV11-2 and TRBJ2-1; D is possibly TRBD1 (6 bases). V was clipped by 5 bases and J by 0 bases, with 8 bases between them. CDR1 is SGHAT, CDR2 FQNNGV, per germline. This CDR3 contains 14 residues. CDR3 nucleotides: TGTGCCAGCAGCGGGACACACTCCTACAATGAGCAGTTCTTC. Translating it yields CASSGTHSYNEQFF.

This chain joins TRBV5-1 and TRBJ2-2; D is perhaps TRBD1 (6 bases). V lost 6 bases and J 5 bases, leaving 14 bases between the germline ends. This CDR3 is 14 amino acids long. CDR1 is SGHRS and CDR2 is YFSETQ in the germline V gene. CDR3 in DNA: TGCGCCAGCACCCCCACCCAGGGGACCGGGGAGCTGTTTTTT. This gives the protein CASTPTQGTGELFF. Full variable domain (missing parts from reference TRBV5-1 and TRBJ2-2): KAGVTQTPRYLIKTRGQQVTLSCSPISGHRSVSWYQQTPGQGLQFLFEYFSETQRNKGNFPGRFSGRQFSNSRSEMNVSTLELGDSALYLCASTPTQGTGELFFGEGSRLTVL.

The rearrangement joins TRBV28 to TRBJ1-1, with D uncertain. The germline V and J ends were trimmed by 7 bases and 5 bases, with 23 bases remaining between them. Germline CDR1 is MDHEN and CDR2 is SYDVKM. There are 16 residues in the CDR3. CDR3 bases: TGTGCCAGCATGGCCGGGAAAGAGAGAGGTGGGACTGAAGCTTTCTTT. Amino acids: CASMAGKERGGTEAFF.